A selection of T cell receptor beta chains follows, all from one sample in a study of response to subunit inactivated influenza vaccine. TCRdb re-derived calls from the RT-PCR reads in MiXCR, one entry per CDR3 protein. The table records 700,000 to 900,000 distinct CDR3 sequences, 20% to 25% of them present only once. The sequenced sample was PBMCs from blood, obtained roughly 5 days after vaccination. Source of these receptors: a man aged 50 to 59 who received an inactivated influenza vaccine. CDR3s include the opening cysteine and the closing phenylalanine or tryptophan. A D gene is named only where the DNA matches it firmly. A row's size may be missing; if present it is once, few, many or a size class.

size	D	J	V	DNA	CDR3
-	-	TRBJ1-5	TRBV24-1	TGTGCCACCAGTGATTTTCGGGGACAGCCCCAGCATTTT	CATSDFRGQPQHF
-	-	TRBJ1-6	TRBV9	TGTGCCAGCAGCCCAGGGACAAGTAATTCACCCCTCCACTTT	CASSPGTSNSPLHF
few	TRBD2	TRBJ2-4	TRBV6-9	TGTGCCAGCAGCCCCGAGCGGGAGACGGCCAAAAACATTCAGTACTTC	CASSPERETAKNIQYF
-	TRBD1	TRBJ2-7	TRBV6-2/TRBV6-3	TGTGCCAGCAGTTACTCGGGACAGACGTCCTACGAGCAGTACTTC	CASSYSGQTSYEQYF
-	TRBD2	TRBJ2-7	TRBV5-1	TGCGCCAGCAGAAAGGGACTAGCTGAGATCTACGAGCAGTACTTC	CASRKGLAEIYEQYF
-	-	TRBJ1-4	TRBV20-1	TGCAGTGCCAATCGGGGGGCGAGGGAAAAACTGTTTTTT	CSANRGAREKLFF
-	-	TRBJ2-7	TRBV10-3	TGTGCCATCAAGGAAGGGGCAGGGAACCACGAGCAGTACTTC	CAIKEGAGNHEQYF
-	-	TRBJ2-5	TRBV20-1	TGCAGTGCAAACCGGGGCCGGGGGCAAGAGACCCAGTACTTC	CSANRGRGQETQYF
few	TRBD1	TRBJ2-7	TRBV5-1	TGCGCCAGCAGCCGGGGACAGGGGGCGAGGAAAGAGCAGTACTTC	CASSRGQGARKEQYF
few	TRBD1	TRBJ1-5	TRBV4-3	TGCGCCAGCAGCCAAGATAACAGGGGGCCGCCCCAGCATTTT	CASSQDNRGPPQHF
few	-	TRBJ2-1	TRBV14	TGTGCCAGCAGCCCCGCTGGGTGGGAAAGGGGTGAGCAGTTCTTC	CASSPAGWERGEQFF
-	-	TRBJ1-4	TRBV18	TGTGCCAGCTCACCGTCGAAGGGTTTCGAAAAACTGTTTTTT	CASSPSKGFEKLFF
-	-	TRBJ2-6	TRBV11-1	TGTGCCAGCAGCCCCTGGACAGGGAGGGAATCTGGGGCCAACGTCCTGACTTTC	CASSPWTGRESGANVLTF
-	TRBD2	TRBJ2-3	TRBV6-1	TGTGCCAGCAGAACCGTAGCGGGAGTCTTCACAGATACGCAGTATTTT	CASRTVAGVFTDTQYF
few	TRBD2	TRBJ2-1	TRBV29-1	TGCAGCGGAAGGACTAGCGGGGGGGCCTGGGAGCAGTTCTTC	CSGRTSGGAWEQFF
-	-	TRBJ2-1	TRBV11-1	TGTGCCAGCAGCTCCCGGGACTGGGCCCCCCGCTCCTACAATGAGCAGTTCTTC	CASSSRDWAPRSYNEQFF
-	TRBD2	TRBJ2-1	TRBV7-9	TGTGCCAGCAGCTCCGGACTAGCGGGGACCTTGTACAATGAGCAGTTCTTC	CASSSGLAGTLYNEQFF
-	TRBD2	TRBJ2-1	TRBV20-1	TGCAGTGCTAGAGCCCCGGGGGGGGGCCATGAGCAGTTCTTC	CSARAPGGGHEQFF
-	-	TRBJ2-3	TRBV14	TGTGCCAGCAGCGGTGGACAGAAGGTAGATACGCAGTATTTT	CASSGGQKVDTQYF
-	-	TRBJ2-7	TRBV5-1	TGCGCCAGCAGCTGGGACCGACCAGCCTACGAGCAGTACTTC	CASSWDRPAYEQYF
-	-	TRBJ2-6	TRBV5-5	TGTGCCAGCAGGTCATGGGGTGACGGGGCCAACGTCCTGACTTTC	CASRSWGDGANVLTF
-	-	TRBJ2-7	TRBV5-1	TGCGCCAGCAGCGAGACAGGTAACTACGAGCAGTACTTC	CASSETGNYEQYF
few	-	TRBJ1-1	TRBV4-2	TGTGCCAGCAGCCAAGAACGAGACCCTGGGACTGAAGCTTTCTTT	CASSQERDPGTEAFF
few	TRBD1	TRBJ1-2	TRBV12-3/TRBV12-4	TGTGCCAGCAGTTTAAAGGGACAGGGGATTGGCTACACCTTC	CASSLKGQGIGYTF
many	TRBD1	TRBJ2-7	TRBV12-3/TRBV12-4	TGTGCCAGCAGTCCCTCACACGCGACAGGGACCTACGAGCAGTACTTC	CASSPSHATGTYEQYF
many	-	TRBJ2-3	TRBV11-2	TGTGCCAGCAGCTTAGATCCGGGGAGAAGAGGGCGGGGAGGCCCAGATACGCAGTATTTT	CASSLDPGRRGRGGPDTQYF
-	TRBD2	TRBJ2-5	TRBV20-1	TGCAGTGTCCGCCGTGGCGGGGGGGCCGGGGAGACCCAGTACTTC	CSVRRGGGAGETQYF
many	-	TRBJ2-2	TRBV5-1	TGCGCCAGCAGCTTGGTGGCCGGGGAGCTGTTTTTT	CASSLVAGELFF
few	-	TRBJ2-7	TRBV5-1	TGCGCCAGCAGCCTGGGGAGTAGCCTCAACGAGCAGTACTTC	CASSLGSSLNEQYF
-	-	TRBJ2-1	TRBV20-1	TGCAGTGCTAGAACCGGGGGTTCCTACAATGAGCAGTTCTTC	CSARTGGSYNEQFF
-	TRBD2	TRBJ2-1	TRBV5-1	TGCGCCAGCAGCCTACGACTAGCGGGGGGAACCTACAATGAGCAGTTCTTC	CASSLRLAGGTYNEQFF
few	TRBD2	TRBJ2-1	TRBV12-3/TRBV12-4	TGTGCCAGCAGTTTATCTGCGGGGGGGCAGTTCTTC	CASSLSAGGQFF
-	-	TRBJ2-6	TRBV10-3	TGTGCCATCAGTGATTGGATCTCTGGGGCCAACGTCCTGACTTTC	CAISDWISGANVLTF
few	-	TRBJ1-2	TRBV5-1	TGCGCCAGCACCAATGTCGGGACCTATGGCTACACCTTC	CASTNVGTYGYTF
-	-	TRBJ2-5	TRBV5-1	TGCGCCAGCAGCTTGTGGGACTACCAAGAGACCCAGTACTTC	CASSLWDYQETQYF
-	-	TRBJ2-5	TRBV6-2/TRBV6-3	TGTGCCAGCAGCCCCGGGCCCCTAGTCCGAGAGACCCAGTACTTC	CASSPGPLVRETQYF
many	-	TRBJ2-5	TRBV7-9	TGTGCCAGCAGCTTATTCCAAGAGACCCAGTACTTC	CASSLFQETQYF
few	TRBD1	TRBJ2-3	TRBV13	TGTGCCAGCAGCTTAGGCGCAGGGGGTACCACAGATACGCAGTATTTT	CASSLGAGGTTDTQYF
many	-	TRBJ2-5	TRBV7-2	TGTGCCAGCAGCTTAACGGGGATCGAGTCCGAAGAGACCCAGTACTTC	CASSLTGIESEETQYF
few	TRBD1	TRBJ1-1	TRBV5-1	TGCGCCAGCAGCCCGTCGTTACAGGGGAGGAACACTGAAGCTTTCTTT	CASSPSLQGRNTEAFF
-	TRBD1	TRBJ1-6	TRBV2	TGTGCCAGCAGGACCCCGACAGGGACCAATTCACCCCTCCACTTT	CASRTPTGTNSPLHF
many	TRBD2	TRBJ2-1	TRBV12-3/TRBV12-4	TGTGCCAGCAGTTTCTCTGGCGGGAGTCGTAATGAGCAGTTCTTC	CASSFSGGSRNEQFF
-	-	TRBJ2-5	TRBV7-3	TGTGCCAGCAGCCCGGGACAAAATAGGGAGACCCAGTACTTC	CASSPGQNRETQYF
-	-	TRBJ1-2	TRBV5-1	TGCGCCAGCAGCTCACCAGCAGGGGCGGACGGCTACACCTTC	CASSSPAGADGYTF
-	-	TRBJ1-2	TRBV4-1	TGCGCCAGCAGCCATTACGGGGAGACCTATGGCTACACCTTC	CASSHYGETYGYTF
few	-	TRBJ2-3	TRBV9	TGTGCCAGCAGCCTTTCGGCGGTACCACCCACAGATACGCAGTATTTT	CASSLSAVPPTDTQYF
few	TRBD2	TRBJ2-7	TRBV11-2	TGTGCCAGCAGCCCACGACAGGGGTTACTAGCGGGGGGACACTTCTACGAGCAGTACTTC	CASSPRQGLLAGGHFYEQYF
few	-	TRBJ2-7	TRBV24-1	TGTGCCACCAGCGGACGGAGGGGGTACGAGCAGTACTTC	CATSGRRGYEQYF